Reported below is one TCR beta chain. Its antigen is undetermined. The CDR3 contains 14 residues. V shed 1 base and J shed 6 bases, with 10 bases lying between them. CDR1 is MNHNS and CDR2 is SASEGT in the germline V gene. The data were taken from a study of OX40 agonist ivuxolimab in advanced cancers. About the research overall: The drug used for patients, ivuxolimab, was an agonistic anti-OX40 (CD134) antibody. Overall study findings and caveats: At 0.1 to 3.0 mg/kg, CD4+ and CD8+ blood T cells expanded clonally by week 6.

Assay: immunoSEQ multiplex PCR; the TCRdb copy retains only in-frame clones and omits some. The sample lists about 32,000 clones; roughly 79% were seen once. Exclusion of a patient followed from autoimmune disease history or systemic immunosuppression. The sequenced sample was CD4+ or CD8+ T cells sorted from blood, obtained in a trial of the OX40 agonist ivuxolimab. The chain combines TRBV6-1 with TRBJ1-5, with a possible D match to TRBD1 (6 bases). The receptor comes from an adult with an advanced solid tumor such as melanoma, head and neck, liver or kidney cancer. The CDR3 is CASSEGGGGQPQHF. CDR3 DNA sequence: TGTGCCAGCAGTGAAGGAGGGGGAGGTCAGCCCCAGCATTTT.